This T cell receptor beta chain emerged from a study of T cell responses to AZD1222 COVID-19 vaccine. Study results and limitations: It was only five to seven AZD1222 recipients who were seropositive at baseline.

Turning to this clone: The antigen is undetermined.

Sequencing used immunoSEQ multiplex PCR; TCRdb keeps in-frame clones, though not all of them. The sample consists of fewer than 110,000 clones, 91% of them appearing once. Germline V lookup: CDR1 SGHVS, CDR2 FNYEAQ. The V and J ends lost 4 bases and 4 bases, in that order; junction bases with no gene match: 15. There are 18 residues in the CDR3. The specimen was peripheral blood, collected on day 0 of AZD1222 vaccination. The TCR originated in an adult in good health. This rearrangement joins TRBV7-6 to TRBJ2-1, with 8 positions matching TRBD2. CDR3 protein: CASSSLPPSGSVYNEQFF. The CDR3, as DNA: TGTGCCAGCAGCTCCCTTCCACCTAGCGGGTCCGTATACAATGAGCAGTTCTTC.